The subject of this entry is one TCR beta chain. The length of the CDR3 is 16 residues. Trimming cost V 5 bases and J 5 bases; bases outside gene matches: 9. CDR1 and CDR2 (germline): SEHNR, FQNEAQ (reference sequence). This specimen comes from a study of cytomegalovirus exposure and HLA in healthy donors. Data came from immunoSEQ multiplex PCR; TCRdb stores just in-frame clones and leaves some out. Of over 150,000 clones in the sample, 70% to 85% are singletons; the top ten hold 13%. Sequencing was done on a sample of PBMCs. This chain uses TRBV7-9 with TRBJ2-2; TRBD1 agrees at 9 bases. The source is a woman aged 25-40 years in good health and CMV-seropositive. The CDR3 nucleotides read TGTGCCAGCAGCCGCCCGGGACAGGGTAGGACCGGGGAGCTGTTTTTT. Protein sequence: CASSRPGQGRTGELFF. Supplemented by reference TRBV7-9 and TRBJ2-2, the full variable domain reads DTGVSQNPRHKITKRGQNVTFRCDPISEHNRLYWYRQTLGQGPEFLTYFQNEAQLEKSRLLSDRFSAERPKGSFSTLEIQRTEQGDSAMYLCASSRPGQGRTGELFFGEGSRLTVL.